This TCR beta chain was retrieved from a study of blood T cells in healthy people across ages. Overall study results and limits: Unknown CMV status may confound age-related changes in expanded clones.

This clonotype was counted a few times. The antigen is not known. It was with a sample-barcoded 5' primer and a J-beta primer mix that a second PCR of roughly 7 to 12 cycles was run. Every molecule of cDNA carried a tag from a template-switch adaptor with 12 random nucleotides. TCRdb re-analysed the 5' RACE reads in MiXCR, keeping a single row per CDR3 protein. Here the sample spans about a million distinct CDR3 sequences, roughly 50% being singletons. Germline V lookup: CDR1 SGHKS, CDR2 YYEKEE (reference sequence). The CDR3 sequence is 17 residues long. The V end lost 4 bases, the J end lost 3 bases, and 23 bases lay between the germline ends.

V usage is TRBV5-5 and J usage is TRBJ2-7; no clear D. The TCR was taken from a man in his thirties or forties in good health. Sequencing used blood. CDR3 DNA sequence: TGTGCCAGCAGCCAAGGGCTCCGCGGTGCTGTATTCTACGAGCAGTACTTC. Its protein product is CASSQGLRGAVFYEQYF.